This T cell receptor beta chain was recorded in a study of blood T cell repertoires in COVID-19. About the research overall: The United States, Italy and Spain were the sources of the acute and convalescent COVID-19 samples. PBMCs, B-cell-depleted T cells, or T cells were the source of the cDNA or gDNA that made up the material.

Original methodology: Estimates of nucleated cell counts were drawn from the amplification of reference gene primers. The protocol was immunoSEQ multiplex PCR, while the TCRdb copy is restricted to in-frame clones and leaves out a portion. That table is the source of V, J and clone size, and D and trimming were worked out from the DNA. The sample holds about 77,000 clones; approximately 80% are singletons and the top ten take under 5%. The sequencing input was peripheral blood. The receptor comes from a woman in her 70s with acute or convalescent COVID-19.

The CDR3 spells CATSRDLGHSGELFF. CDR3 coding DNA: TGTGCCACCAGCAGAGATCTTGGCCACAGCGGGGAGCTGTTTTTT. The J gene is TRBJ2-2, the V gene TRBV15; D gene uncertain. Deletions cut 0 bases from V and 7 bases from J, with 12 bases between. From germline, CDR1 is LNHNV and CDR2 YYDKDF (reference sequence). CDR3 length equals 15 residues.